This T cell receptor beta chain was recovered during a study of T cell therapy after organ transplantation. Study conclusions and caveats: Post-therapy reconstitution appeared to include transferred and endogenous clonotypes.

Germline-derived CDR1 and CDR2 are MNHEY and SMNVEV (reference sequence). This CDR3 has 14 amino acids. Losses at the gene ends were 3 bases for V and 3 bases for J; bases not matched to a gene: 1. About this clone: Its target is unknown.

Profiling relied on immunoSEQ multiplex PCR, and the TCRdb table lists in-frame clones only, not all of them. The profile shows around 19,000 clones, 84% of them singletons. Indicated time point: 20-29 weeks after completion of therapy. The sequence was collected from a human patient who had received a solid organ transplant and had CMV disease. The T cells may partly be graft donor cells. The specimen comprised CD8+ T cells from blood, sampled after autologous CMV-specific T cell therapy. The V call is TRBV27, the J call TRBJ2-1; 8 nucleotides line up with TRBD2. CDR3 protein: CASSFGGGYNEQFF. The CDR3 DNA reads TGTGCCAGCAGTTTCGGGGGGGGCTACAATGAGCAGTTCTTC.